This entry describes one T cell receptor beta chain. The data belong to a study of blood T cell repertoires in COVID-19. Study-wide context: The United States, Italy and Spain provided the acute and convalescent COVID-19 samples.

The V gene's germline CDR1 is MNHEY and CDR2 SMNVEV (reference sequence). V gave up 6 bases and J gave up 4 bases, with 12 bases separating them. The length of the CDR3 is 13 residues. Per the original data handling: Estimation of nucleated cell counts relied on the amplification of reference gene primers. TCRdb's copy holds only in-frame clones and misses some; the assay was immunoSEQ multiplex PCR. V and J calls plus clone size are reproduced from that table; the DNA served to infer D and trimming. The sample contains about 150,000 clones, approximately 85% of which appear only once. The sequence derives from a man in his sixties with COVID-19, enrolled during active disease. The sample consisted of peripheral blood. This chain connects TRBV27 to TRBJ1-1; D gene uncertain. The CDR3 region is CASSQNSRTEAFF. CDR3 in DNA: TGTGCCAGCAGCCAAAACAGCCGCACTGAAGCTTTCTTT.